This T cell receptor (beta chain) is drawn from a study of brain metastases from non-small cell lung cancer. CDR3 size: 14 residues. V gave up 3 bases and J gave up 2 bases, with 8 bases separating them. The germline gives CDR1 SNHLY, CDR2 FYNNEI. Overall study findings and caveats: T-cell infiltration was lower in brain metastases than primaries (P < 0.001).

Note on this clone: Its antigen is still unknown.

TCRdb's copy holds only in-frame clones and misses some; the assay was immunoSEQ multiplex PCR. The repertoire holds a few thousand clones, with about 80% as singletons. The J gene is TRBJ2-1, the V gene TRBV2; D might be TRBD1 (5 bases). Sequencing used primary lung tumor tissue. This receptor was identified in a donor older than 35 with non-small cell lung cancer. CDR3 sequence reads: CASSDRDTYNEQFF. The CDR3 DNA reads as TGTGCCAGCAGTGACAGGGATACCTACAATGAGCAGTTCTTC.